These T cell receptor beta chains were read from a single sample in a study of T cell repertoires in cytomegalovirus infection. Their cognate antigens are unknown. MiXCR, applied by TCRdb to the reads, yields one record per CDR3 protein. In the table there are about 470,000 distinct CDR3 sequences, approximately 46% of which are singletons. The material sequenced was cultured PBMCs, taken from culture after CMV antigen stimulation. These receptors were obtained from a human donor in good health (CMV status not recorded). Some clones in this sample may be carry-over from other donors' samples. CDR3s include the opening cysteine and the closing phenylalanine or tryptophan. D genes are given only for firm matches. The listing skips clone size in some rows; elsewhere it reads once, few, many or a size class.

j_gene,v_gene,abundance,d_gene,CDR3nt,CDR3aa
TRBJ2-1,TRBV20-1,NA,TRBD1,TGCAGTGCCAGGACAGGGTGGAATGAGCAGTTCTTC,CSARTGWNEQFF
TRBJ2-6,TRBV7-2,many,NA,TGTGCCAGCAGCTTAGGGGGGTTTAAGGACGTCCTGACTTTC,CASSLGGFKDVLTF
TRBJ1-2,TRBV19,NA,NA,TGTGCCAGTAGCAATCTATTCATACACGGTAACTATGGCTACACCTTC,CASSNLFIHGNYGYTF
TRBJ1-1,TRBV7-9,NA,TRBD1,TGTGCCAGCAGCTTGCAGACAGGGGCGAACACTGAAGCTTTCTTT,CASSLQTGANTEAFF
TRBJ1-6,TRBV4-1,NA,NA,TGCGCCAGCAGCCAAGATCGATCGGGCTCACCCCTCCACTTT,CASSQDRSGSPLHF
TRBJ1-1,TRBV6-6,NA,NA,TGTGCCAGCACCGACAATGGCAACACTGAAGCTTTCTTT,CASTDNGNTEAFF
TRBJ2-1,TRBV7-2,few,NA,TGTGCCAGCAGTCGATCAGTCGATGAGCAGTTCTTC,CASSRSVDEQFF
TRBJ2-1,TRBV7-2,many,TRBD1,TGTGCCAGCACCCCAGACAGGGTAAGCGGGCAGTTCTTC,CASTPDRVSGQFF
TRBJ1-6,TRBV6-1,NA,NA,TGTGCCAGCAGACGTACGAATTCACCCCTCCACTTT,CASRRTNSPLHF
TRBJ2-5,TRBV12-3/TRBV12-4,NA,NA,TGTGCCAGCAGGACAGACCAAGAGACCCAGTACTTC,CASRTDQETQYF
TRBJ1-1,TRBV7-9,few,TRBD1,TGTGCCAGCAGCTTAATCCCAGGGGGGCTTACTGAAGCTTTCTTT,CASSLIPGGLTEAFF
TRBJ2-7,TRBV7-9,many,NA,TGTGCCAGCAGCCAAGGCCCCTACGAGCAGTACTTC,CASSQGPYEQYF
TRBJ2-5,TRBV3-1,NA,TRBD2,TGTGCCAGCAGTCGAGTAGCGGGGGGGCCGAGGGAGACCCAGTACTTC,CASSRVAGGPRETQYF
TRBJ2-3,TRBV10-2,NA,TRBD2,TGCGCCAGCAGTGAGTTTGTAGCGGGGGCACCATATAGCACAGATACGCAGTATTTT,CASSEFVAGAPYSTDTQYF
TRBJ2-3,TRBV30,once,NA,TGTGCCTGTAGGCCGGGGTACACAGATACGCAGTATTTT,CACRPGYTDTQYF
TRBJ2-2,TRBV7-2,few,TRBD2,TGTGCCAGCAGCTCACGGGTGGCGGGAGGCACCGGGGAGCTGTTTTTT,CASSSRVAGGTGELFF
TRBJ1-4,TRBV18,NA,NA,TGTGCCAGCTCACCACGAGAGGGATTTAATGAAAAACTGTTTTTT,CASSPREGFNEKLFF
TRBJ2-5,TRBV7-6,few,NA,TGTGCCAGCAGCTTAGGTGTTATAGTCGAGACCCAGTACTTC,CASSLGVIVETQYF
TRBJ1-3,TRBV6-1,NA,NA,TGTGCCAGCAGTGAAGGCCCGAGCTCTGGAAACACCATATATTTT,CASSEGPSSGNTIYF
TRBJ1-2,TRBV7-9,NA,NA,TGTGCCAGCAGCTCTCGAGTCCGGTACACCTTC,CASSSRVRYTF
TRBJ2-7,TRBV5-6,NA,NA,TGTGCCAGCAGCCTGCACGGGACCGCCTACGAGCAGTACTTC,CASSLHGTAYEQYF
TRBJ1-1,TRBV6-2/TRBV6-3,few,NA,TGTGCCAGCAGTTACGGGGACGGATTTTTTCCGGAAGCTTTCTTT,CASSYGDGFFPEAFF
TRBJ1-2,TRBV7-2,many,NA,TGTGCCAGCAGCCCGCAGGGGAACTATGGCTACACCTTC,CASSPQGNYGYTF
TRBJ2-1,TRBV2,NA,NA,TGTGCCAGCAGTCGGACACACACGGGGAATGAGCAGTTCTTC,CASSRTHTGNEQFF
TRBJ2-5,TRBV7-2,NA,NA,TGTGCCAGCAGCTCCCCGTTAAGTGGGACCCAGTACTTC,CASSSPLSGTQYF
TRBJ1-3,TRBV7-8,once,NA,TGTGCCAGCAGCCCCGACCTATTCAGCACCATATATTTT,CASSPDLFSTIYF
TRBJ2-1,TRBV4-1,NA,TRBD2,TGTGCCAGCAGCCACGAGCGGGGGCGCTCCTACAATGAGCAGTTCTTC,CASSHERGRSYNEQFF
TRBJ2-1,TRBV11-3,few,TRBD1,TGTGCCAGCGCACAGGGGGAGGTGGATGAGCAGTTCTTC,CASAQGEVDEQFF
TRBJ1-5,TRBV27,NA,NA,TGTGCCAGCAGTAACCTTGGGCTTGGGCCCCAGCATTTT,CASSNLGLGPQHF
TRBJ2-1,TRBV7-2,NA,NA,TGTGCCAGCAGCCCTGCCGCGCGCCTCTACAAGGAGCAGTTCTTC,CASSPAARLYKEQFF
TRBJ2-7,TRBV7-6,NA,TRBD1,TGTGCCAGCAGCTTAGCGCTAGTTGGGACAGGGGCCTACGAGCAGTACTTC,CASSLALVGTGAYEQYF
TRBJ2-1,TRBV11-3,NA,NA,TGTGCCAGCAGCTCCAGTGAGGGCTCCTACAATGAGCAGTTCTTC,CASSSSEGSYNEQFF
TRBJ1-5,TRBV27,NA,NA,TGTGCCAGCAGTCGCGGGTCACGAGATCAGCCCCAGCATTTT,CASSRGSRDQPQHF
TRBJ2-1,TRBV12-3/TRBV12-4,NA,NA,TGTGCCAGCAAACTCGTCGGGGCTACCTACAATGAGCAGTTCTTC,CASKLVGATYNEQFF
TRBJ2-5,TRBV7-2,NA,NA,TGTGCCAGCAGCCCCCCGGGGATCCAAGAGACCCAGTACTTC,CASSPPGIQETQYF
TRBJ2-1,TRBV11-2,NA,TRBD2,TGTGCCAGCAGCTTCTGGACTAGCGGGAGTTACAATGAGCAGTTCTTC,CASSFWTSGSYNEQFF
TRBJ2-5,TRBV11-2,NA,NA,TGTGCCAGCAGCTTAGAGTTTAGAGAGACCCAGTACTTC,CASSLEFRETQYF